This T cell receptor beta chain was found in a study of T cell responses to AZD1222 COVID-19 vaccine. Findings and caveats of the study: Nearly half of spike-specific TCRs reportedly go after variant regions that carry no mutations. Two doses of AZD1222 preceded a rise in Spike-specific TCR breadth and depth. The repertoires were collected only after the peak T cell response.

Sequencing was performed with immunoSEQ multiplex PCR; in TCRdb, only in-frame clones are kept and a portion is missing. Of roughly 110,000 clones in the sample, more than 70% are singletons; the top ten hold approximately 7%. The germline V and J ends were trimmed by 8 bases and 0 bases, with 11 bases remaining between them. The germline CDR1 and CDR2 sequences are MDHEN and SYDVKM. The CDR3 runs 14 residues. Turning to this clone: The antigen is not known.

The J gene is TRBJ1-3, the V gene TRBV28; D is ambiguous. This receptor was taken from an adult in good health. Source: peripheral blood, taken on day 0 of AZD1222 vaccination. The CDR3 DNA is TGTGCCAGCGAAAGGTCAGGCTCTGGAAACACCATATATTTT. This sequence encodes CASERSGSGNTIYF.